The 6 T cell receptor beta chains below come from one sample, sequenced in a study of T cells in tumors after PD-1 blockade. Clones were read by immunoSEQ multiplex PCR, and TCRdb kept only the in-frame ones, dropping some. The sample holds over 20,000 clones, 65% to 85% seen once. The sequenced sample was PBMCs, obtained after anti-PD-1 treatment. The receptors were gathered from a human donor with basal cell carcinoma.

This clone has a handful of counts. The rearrangement joins TRBV25-1 to TRBJ2-7; D call uncertain. The V and J ends lost 4 bases and 2 bases respectively, with 3 bases between them. The CDR3 consists of 11 residues. Looked up from germline, CDR1 is MGHDK and CDR2 is SYGVNS. CDR3 protein: CASSGAYEQYF. The CDR3 DNA is TGTGCCAGCAGTGGGGCCTACGAGCAGTACTTC.

The chain recombines TRBV2 with TRBJ1-4; 8 nucleotides match TRBD1. CDR1 and CDR2 (germline): SNHLY, FYNNEI. The CDR3 runs 14 residues. V shed 7 bases, J shed 8 bases, and the junction held 9 bases outside the gene matches. CDR3 sequence: CASNLQGVMEKLFF. The CDR3 DNA reads as TGTGCCAGCAACCTACAGGGGGTGATGGAAAAACTGTTTTTT.

This clone was found a few times. The rearrangement links TRBV5-5 to TRBJ1-6, with D perhaps matching TRBD1 (5 bases). CDR3 length: 14 residues. With 4 bases removed from V and 5 bases from J, the gap between germline ends came to 10 bases. Germline V gene data show CDR1 as SGHKS and CDR2 as YYEKEE (reference sequence). CDR3 amino acids: CASSQGRNNSPLHF. For the CDR3, the DNA is TGTGCCAGCAGCCAGGGACGGAATAATTCACCCCTCCACTTT.

This chain connects TRBV21-1 to TRBJ1-3. TRBV21-1 is marked as a pseudogene. There are 21 residues in the CDR3. CDR3 sequence reads: CASSKGANYTGRVFSGNTIYF. Here the CDR3 DNA reads TGTGCCAGCAGCAAAGGGGCCAACTACACTGGAAGGGTTTTCTCTGGAAACACCATATATTTT.

The genes are TRBV7-9 and TRBJ2-3, with TRBD1 as a possible D gene (6 bases). V dropped 3 bases and J dropped 2 bases, with 21 bases sitting between them. This CDR3 comprises 18 residues. Germline V gene data show CDR1 as SEHNR and CDR2 as FQNEAQ (reference sequence). The CDR3 DNA reads TGTGCCAGCAGCTTCGGCCAGGGGACACTCTCATCCACAGATACGCAGTATTTT. It is translated as CASSFGQGTLSSTDTQYF.

The chain joins TRBV4-1 to TRBJ2-4; D is possibly TRBD2 (6 bases). The V gene lost 4 bases and the J gene lost 6 bases, with 22 bases spanning the gap. The CDR3 length is 17 residues. CDR1 and CDR2 (germline): MGHRA, YSYEKL. The CDR3 coding sequence is TGCGCCAGCAGCCGCAGAGAGAATGGGGGGACGGGAAACATTCAGTACTTC. It codes for CASSRRENGGTGNIQYF.